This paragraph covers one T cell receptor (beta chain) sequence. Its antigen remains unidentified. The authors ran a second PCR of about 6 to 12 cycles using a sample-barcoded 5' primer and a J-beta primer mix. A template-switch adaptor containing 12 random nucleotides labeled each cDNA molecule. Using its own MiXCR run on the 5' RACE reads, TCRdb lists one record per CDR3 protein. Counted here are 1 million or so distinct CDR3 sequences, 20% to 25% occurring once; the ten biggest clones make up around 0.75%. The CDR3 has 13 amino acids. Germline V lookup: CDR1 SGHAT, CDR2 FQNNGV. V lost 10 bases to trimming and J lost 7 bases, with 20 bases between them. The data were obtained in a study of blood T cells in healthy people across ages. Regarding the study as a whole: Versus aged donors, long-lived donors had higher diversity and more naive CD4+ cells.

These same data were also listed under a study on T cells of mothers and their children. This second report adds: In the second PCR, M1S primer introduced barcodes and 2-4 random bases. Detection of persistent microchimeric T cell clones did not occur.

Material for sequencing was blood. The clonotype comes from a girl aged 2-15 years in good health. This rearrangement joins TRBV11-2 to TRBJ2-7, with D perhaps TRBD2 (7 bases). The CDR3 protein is CATSSAGAEEQYF. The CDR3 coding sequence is TGTGCCACCTCCTCCGCGGGGGCAGAAGAGCAGTACTTC.